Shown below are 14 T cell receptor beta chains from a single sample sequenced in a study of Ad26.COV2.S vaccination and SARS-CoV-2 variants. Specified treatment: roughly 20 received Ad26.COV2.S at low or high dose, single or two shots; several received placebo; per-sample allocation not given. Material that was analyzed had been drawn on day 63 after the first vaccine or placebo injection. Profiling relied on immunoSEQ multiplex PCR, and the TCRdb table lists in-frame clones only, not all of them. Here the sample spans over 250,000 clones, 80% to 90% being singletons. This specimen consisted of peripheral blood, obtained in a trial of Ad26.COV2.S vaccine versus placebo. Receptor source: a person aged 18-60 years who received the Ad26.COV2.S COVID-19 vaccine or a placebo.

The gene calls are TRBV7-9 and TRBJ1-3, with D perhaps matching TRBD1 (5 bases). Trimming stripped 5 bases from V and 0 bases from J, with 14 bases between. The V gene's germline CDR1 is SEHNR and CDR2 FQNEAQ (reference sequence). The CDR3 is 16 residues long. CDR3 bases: TGTGCCAGCAGCGGGGGACGGCCGTACTCTGGAAACACCATATATTTT. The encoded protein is CASSGGRPYSGNTIYF.

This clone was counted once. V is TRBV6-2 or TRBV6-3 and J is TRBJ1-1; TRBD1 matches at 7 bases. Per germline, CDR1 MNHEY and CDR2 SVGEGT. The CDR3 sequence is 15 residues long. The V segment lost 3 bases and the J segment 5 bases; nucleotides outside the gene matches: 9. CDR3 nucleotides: TGTGCCAGCAGTTATCCGTCAGGGGGTAGAACTGAAGCTTTCTTT. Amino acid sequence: CASSYPSGGRTEAFF.

The chain's CDR3 is CASSFSTYEQYF. The CDR3 coding sequence is TGTGCCAGCAGTTTCTCGACTTACGAGCAGTACTTC. The chain links TRBV7-9 to TRBJ2-7; no clear D gene. Germline CDR1 SEHNR, CDR2 FQNEAQ (reference sequence). V was clipped by 6 bases and J by 4 bases, with 10 bases between them. This CDR3 is 12 amino acids long. The full variable domain, in which reference TRBV7-9 and TRBJ2-7 provide the parts outside the CDR3, is DTGVSQNPRHKITKRGQNVTFRCDPISEHNRLYWYRQTLGQGPEFLTYFQNEAQLEKSRLLSDRFSAERPKGSFSTLEIQRTEQGDSAMYLCASSFSTYEQYFGPGTRLTVT.

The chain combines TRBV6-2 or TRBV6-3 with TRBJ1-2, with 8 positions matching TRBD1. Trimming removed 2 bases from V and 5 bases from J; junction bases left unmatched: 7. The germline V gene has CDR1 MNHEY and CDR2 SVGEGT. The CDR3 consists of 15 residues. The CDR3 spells CASSYPGQGWYGYTF. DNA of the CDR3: TGTGCCAGCAGTTACCCCGGACAGGGCTGGTATGGCTACACCTTC.

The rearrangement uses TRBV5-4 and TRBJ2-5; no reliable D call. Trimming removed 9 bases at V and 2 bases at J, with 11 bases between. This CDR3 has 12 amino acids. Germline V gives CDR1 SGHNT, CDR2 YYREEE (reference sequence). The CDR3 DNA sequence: TGTGCCACTAACGCGGCACAAGAGACCCAGTACTTC. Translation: CATNAAQETQYF.

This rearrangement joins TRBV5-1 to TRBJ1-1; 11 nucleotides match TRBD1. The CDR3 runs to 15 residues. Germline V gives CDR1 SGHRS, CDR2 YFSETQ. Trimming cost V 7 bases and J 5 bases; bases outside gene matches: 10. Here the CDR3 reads CASLLGTGGGTEAFF. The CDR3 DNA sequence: TGCGCCAGCCTTTTGGGGACAGGGGGTGGGACTGAAGCTTTCTTT.

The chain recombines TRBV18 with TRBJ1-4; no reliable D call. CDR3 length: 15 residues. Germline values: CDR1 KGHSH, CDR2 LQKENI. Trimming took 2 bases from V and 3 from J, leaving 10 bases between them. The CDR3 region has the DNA TGTGCCAGCTCACCAATCCGAGGACCTAATGAAAAACTGTTTTTT. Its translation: CASSPIRGPNEKLFF. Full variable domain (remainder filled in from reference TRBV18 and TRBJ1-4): NAGVMQNPRHLVRRRGQEARLRCSPMKGHSHVYWYRQLPEEGLKFMVYLQKENIIDESGMPKERFSAEFPKEGPSILRIQQVVRGDSAAYFCASSPIRGPNEKLFFGSGTQLSVL.

As DNA, the CDR3 is TGTGCCAGCAGCTTAGGTAGTCCGCCCTACAATGAGCAGTTCTTC. Protein sequence: CASSLGSPPYNEQFF. J is TRBJ2-1 and V is TRBV11-2; D call uncertain. The CDR3 sequence is 15 residues long. Trimming stripped 1 base from V and 2 bases from J, with 9 bases between. Germline CDR1 and CDR2: SGHAT and FQNNGV.

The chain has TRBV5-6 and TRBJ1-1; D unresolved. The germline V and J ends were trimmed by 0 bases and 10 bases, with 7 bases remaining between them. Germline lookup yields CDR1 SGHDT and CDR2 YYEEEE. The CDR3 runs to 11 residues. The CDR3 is CASSLAGIAFF. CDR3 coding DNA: TGTGCCAGCAGCTTGGCCGGTATAGCTTTCTTT.

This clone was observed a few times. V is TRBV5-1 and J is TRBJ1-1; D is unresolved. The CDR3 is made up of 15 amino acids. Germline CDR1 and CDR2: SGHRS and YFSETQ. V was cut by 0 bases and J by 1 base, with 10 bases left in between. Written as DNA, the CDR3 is TGCGCCAGCAGCTTGGAGTGGGGTGGGAACACTGAAGCTTTCTTT. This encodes CASSLEWGGNTEAFF. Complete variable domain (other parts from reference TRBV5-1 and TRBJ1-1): KAGVTQTPRYLIKTRGQQVTLSCSPISGHRSVSWYQQTPGQGLQFLFEYFSETQRNKGNFPGRFSGRQFSNSRSEMNVSTLELGDSALYLCASSLEWGGNTEAFFGQGTRLTVV.

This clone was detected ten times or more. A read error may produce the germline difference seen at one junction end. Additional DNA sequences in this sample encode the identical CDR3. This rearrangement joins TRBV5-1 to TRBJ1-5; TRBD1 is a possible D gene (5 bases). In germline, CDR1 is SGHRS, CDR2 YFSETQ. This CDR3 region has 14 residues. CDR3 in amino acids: CARSLGGGGQPQHF. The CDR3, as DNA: TGCGCCCGCAGCTTGGGCGGGGGGGGACAGCCCCAGCATTTT.

The CDR3 region has the DNA TGTGCCAGCAGCGGACAGGGAGCCACCTACGAGCAGTACTTC. Translating it yields CASSGQGATYEQYF. The V gene is TRBV9, the J gene TRBJ2-7; TRBD1 matches at 7 bases. Germline-derived CDR1 and CDR2 are SGDLS and YYNGEE. V lost 3 bases to trimming and J lost 2 bases; unmatched junction nucleotides: 5. The CDR3 contains 14 residues. Drawing the rest from reference TRBV9 and TRBJ2-7, the complete variable domain is DSGVTQTPKHLITATGQRVTLRCSPRSGDLSVYWYQQSLDQGLQFLIQYYNGEERAKGNILERFSAQQFPDLHSELNLSSLELGDSALYFCASSGQGATYEQYFGPGTRLTVT.

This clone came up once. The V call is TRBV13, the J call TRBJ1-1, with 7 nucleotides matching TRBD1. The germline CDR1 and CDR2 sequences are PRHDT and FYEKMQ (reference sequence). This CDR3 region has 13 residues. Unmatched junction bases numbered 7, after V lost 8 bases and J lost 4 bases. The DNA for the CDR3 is TGTGCCAGCGCGTTACAGGGGATCACTGAAGCTTTCTTT. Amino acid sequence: CASALQGITEAFF.

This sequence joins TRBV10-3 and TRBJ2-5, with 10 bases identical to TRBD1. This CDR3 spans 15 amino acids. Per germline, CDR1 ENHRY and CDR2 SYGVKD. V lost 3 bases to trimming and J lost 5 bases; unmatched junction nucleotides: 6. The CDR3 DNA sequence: TGTGCCATCAGTGAACTGACAGGGGGCTGGGAGACCCAGTACTTC. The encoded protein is CAISELTGGWETQYF.